This T cell receptor beta chain was obtained from a study of PD-L1 blockade in urothelial cancer. Study-level background: Patients' histories included 0 to 3 prior chemotherapy regimens.

Time point here: peripheral blood 6 weeks after treatment start. Sample numbers ranged from 1 to 8 per patient, encompassing pretreatment and on-treatment collections. In regard to this clone: Its antigen is unknown.

The CDR3 has 12 residues. The germline V and J ends were trimmed by 10 bases and 2 bases, with 12 bases remaining between them. CDR1 and CDR2 (germline): LNHDA, SQIVND (reference sequence). Study-level points and caveats: Prediction of better survival came from below-median pretreatment blood TCR clonality. By 3 weeks, tumor-associated blood clones had expanded more in durable-benefit patients.

Generated by immunoSEQ multiplex PCR, the TCRdb table keeps only in-frame clones and is missing some. The sample lists 95,000 to 150,000 clones, about 82% occurring once. Sequences were derived from PBMCs, sampled around atezolizumab (anti-PD-L1) treatment. The sequence derives from a man aged 45-65 years with urothelial cancer. V is TRBV19 and J is TRBJ2-7; D is possibly TRBD1 (6 bases). The CDR3 loop is CATEDRTYEQYF. CDR3 nucleotides: TGTGCCACCGAGGACAGAACCTACGAGCAGTACTTC. Variable domain in full (rest from reference TRBV19 and TRBJ2-7): DGGITQSPKYLFRKEGQNVTLSCEQNLNHDAMYWYRQDPGQGLRLIYYSQIVNDFQKGDIAEGYSVSREKKESFPLTVTSAQKNPTAFYLCATEDRTYEQYFGPGTRLTVT.